One sample yielded the 13 T cell receptor beta chains listed below, sequenced in a study of kidney transplant recipient with SARS-CoV-2 infection. MiXCR was run by TCRdb on the reads, yielding one entry per CDR3 protein. Counted here are approximately 240,000 distinct CDR3 sequences, less than 35% occurring once; the ten biggest clones make up more than 6.5%. Sequencing was performed on a blood sample, taken at baseline and on roughly day 110 from a kidney transplant recipient. The receptors were sampled from a male patient aged 30 to 40 who had COVID-19 and was a kidney transplant recipient. Part of the T cells may come from the graft donor.

This clonotype was counted many times. Here the CDR3 reads CASSPLREGHQQFF. The CDR3 nucleotides read TGTGCCAGCTCACCCCTTCGAGAAGGACACCAGCAGTTCTTC. The chain couples TRBV18 to TRBJ2-1; D might be TRBD1 (5 bases). Deletions cut 3 bases from V and 11 bases from J, with 17 bases between. Germline assignment: CDR1 KGHSH and CDR2 LQKENI. The CDR3 has 14 residues.

This clonotype has just a few counts. The V call is TRBV5-4, the J call TRBJ1-2; D is ambiguous. The CDR3 is 16 residues long. Germline CDR1 SGHNT, CDR2 YYREEE (reference sequence). Trimming pared 6 bases from V and 4 bases from J, leaving 22 bases between. The CDR3 loop is CASKMHVPGKTYGYTF. CDR3 in DNA: TGTGCCAGCAAAATGCACGTACCAGGAAAGACCTATGGCTACACCTTC. The full variable domain, rest sourced from reference TRBV5-4 and TRBJ1-2, is ETGVTQSPTHLIKTRGQQVTLRCSSQSGHNTVSWYQQALGQGPQFIFQYYREEENGRGNFPPRFSGLQFPNYSSELNVNALELDDSALYLCASKMHVPGKTYGYTFGSGTRLTVV.

This clonotype was observed at least ten times. V and J are TRBV27 and TRBJ1-2; 7 nucleotides match TRBD1. J lost 5 bases, V lost 7 bases, and 4 bases had no gene match. Germline assignment: CDR1 MNHEY and CDR2 SMNVEV (reference sequence). The CDR3 sequence is 12 residues long. Here the CDR3 reads CASKTGPYGYTF. In DNA, the CDR3 is TGTGCCAGCAAGACAGGGCCTTATGGCTACACCTTC.

Concerning this clonotype: A clone one base away is much larger, so this may be a read error. The J gene is TRBJ1-5, the V gene TRBV28; 9 bases align to TRBD1. CDR3 length: 13 residues. Germline CDR1 MDHEN, CDR2 SYDVKM. V shed 6 bases, J shed 4 bases, and the junction held 1 base outside the gene matches. CDR3 DNA sequence: TGTGCCAGCAGGACAGGGGGGAATCAGCCCCAGCATTTT. Its translation: CASRTGGNQPQHF.

Details on this clonotype: It may be a read error: a sequence one base away is much more abundant. In this CDR3 the conserved last residue, phenylalanine or tryptophan, is missing, so a read error is likely. The chain combines TRBV27 with TRBJ1-6; 7 nucleotides line up with TRBD1. Germline CDR1 reads MNHEY; CDR2 reads SMNVEV (reference sequence). The CDR3 loop spans 16 amino acids. V was clipped by 6 bases and J by 0 bases; unmatched bases: 5. CDR3 amino acids: CASRTTGISYNSPLHL. DNA for the CDR3: TGTGCCAGCAGGACGACAGGGATCTCCTATAATTCACCCCTCCACCTT.

This clonotype was recorded at least ten times. The rearrangement links TRBV3-2 to TRBJ2-1; TRBD1, the table's D call, lacks a check against the DNA. TRBV3-2 is given as a pseudogene. CDR3 length: 15 residues. CDR3 sequence: CASSQALSGQGKQFF. The CDR3 DNA reads TGTGCCAGCAGCCAAGCTCTCTCGGGACAGGGGAAACAGTTCTTC.

In the case of this clonotype: Since a much larger clone is just one base distant, this may be a read error. The chain's CDR3 is CASVGDRSPYEQHF. CDR3 nucleotide sequence: TGTGCTAGTGTCGGAGACAGGAGCCCCTACGAGCAGCACTTC. The rearrangement links TRBV12-5 to TRBJ2-7; TRBD1 is a possible D gene (6 bases). Germline V gene lookup returns CDR1 LGHNT and CDR2 FRNRAP. This CDR3 spans 14 amino acids.

This clonotype was seen a few times. CDR3 in amino acids: CASSPALGVAAGLAKNIQYF. In DNA form, the CDR3 reads TGTGCCAGCAGCCCGGCCTTGGGGGTAGCGGCGGGTCTAGCCAAAAACATTCAGTACTTC. The gene calls are TRBV14 and TRBJ2-4, with D possibly being TRBD2 (6 bases). Trimming removed 4 bases from V and 0 bases from J, with 25 bases in between. Germline CDR1 and CDR2: SGHDN and FVKESK. The CDR3 contains 20 residues.

This clonotype was counted only a few times. The chain combines TRBV19 with TRBJ2-3, with TRBD2 identical over 15 bases. CDR3 length equals 16 residues. The germline V gene has CDR1 LNHDA and CDR2 SQIVND (reference sequence). V was clipped by 2 bases and J by 4 bases; unmatched bases: 1. CDR3 protein: CASSIRTSGRADTQYF. In DNA, the CDR3 is TGTGCCAGTAGTATAAGGACTAGCGGGAGGGCAGATACGCAGTATTTT.

This clonotype was observed many times. For the CDR3, the DNA is TGTGCCAGCAGTATAACCCGGGGTCCTGGGAGATACGAGCAGTACTTC. Translating it yields CASSITRGPGRYEQYF. This chain uses TRBV28 with TRBJ2-7; maybe TRBD2 (5 bases). Germline V gene data show CDR1 as MDHEN and CDR2 as SYDVKM. This CDR3 contains 16 residues. V lost 5 bases and J 4 bases, leaving 21 bases between the germline ends.

Ten or more counts support this clonotype. The V and J genes are TRBV6-1 and TRBJ1-2; unclear D gene. The V end lost 5 bases, the J end lost 4 bases, and 23 bases lay between the germline ends. The CDR3 consists of 17 residues. Looked up from germline, CDR1 is MNHNS and CDR2 is SASEGT. CDR3 amino acids: CASSNKQGGRKTYGYTF. In DNA, the CDR3 is TGTGCCAGCAGTAATAAGCAAGGTGGGAGAAAGACCTATGGCTACACCTTC.

This clonotype was seen ten or more times. The gene calls are TRBV7-2 and TRBJ2-2; D is unresolved. Germline V CDR1 and CDR2: SGHTA, FQGNSA. The CDR3 covers 14 residues. Trimming left V 4 bases short and J 1 base short, with 7 bases between. DNA of the CDR3: TGTGCCAGCAGCTCCCACAGGAACACCGGGGAGCTGTTTTTT. Its protein product is CASSSHRNTGELFF.

With respect to this clonotype: A much larger clone sits a single nucleotide away, making a read error possible. This rearrangement joins TRBV5-8 to TRBJ1-2; D is ambiguous. The CDR3 loop spans 16 amino acids. Germline values: CDR1 SGHTS, CDR2 YDEGEE. The DNA for the CDR3 is TGTGCCAGCGTCACTGCTCATCCACGAAAGACCTATGACTACACCTTC. Protein sequence: CASVTAHPRKTYDYTF.